The rows below give T cell receptor beta chains drawn from one sample of a study of T cells in Graves' hyperthyroidism and ophthalmopathy. TCRdb reanalysed the multiplex PCR reads using MiXCR and keeps one entry per CDR3 protein. The repertoire holds roughly 170,000 distinct CDR3 sequences, approximately 15% seen once, with about 31% in the top ten. The specimen was blood. All receptors derive from a woman in her 50s with Graves' hyperthyroidism. Each CDR3 is given with its conserved first and last residue. A D gene is named only where the DNA matches it firmly. Clone sizes are given selectively: once, few, many, or a class where the clone is expanded.

>many|.|TRBJ2-7|TRBV7-9
CASRGQGGHEQYF
>many|TRBD1|TRBJ2-3|TRBV5-5
CASSLGGGADTQYF
>.|TRBD2|TRBJ2-1|TRBV7-9
CASSLGAGGRNEQFF
>few|TRBD1|TRBJ2-5|TRBV4-1
CASSQGWDRGETQYF
>.|TRBD2|TRBJ2-3|TRBV6-1
CASSVDSGGADTQYF
>many|.|TRBJ1-3|TRBV12-3/TRBV12-4
CASSQLHGTYDGYTIYF
>many|TRBD2|TRBJ2-1|TRBV20-1
CSAREISSGDYNEQFF
>.|TRBD1|TRBJ1-5|TRBV7-9
CASVRTGGSNQPQHF
>.|.|TRBJ1-5|TRBV7-2
CVSSLRNQPQHF
>.|.|TRBJ1-2|TRBV6-5
CASRLDSTAGYGYTF
>many|.|TRBJ1-1|TRBV28
CASSIGGVKAFF
>many|TRBD2|TRBJ2-7|TRBV6-1
CASSESGLAYEQYF
>few|.|TRBJ2-3|TRBV5-6
CASSLIGGNTDTQYF
>.|TRBD1|TRBJ2-5|TRBV7-9
CASSAQGAALDF
>many|.|TRBJ1-1|TRBV9
CASSVDAGVNTEAFF
>few|.|TRBJ1-2|TRBV27
CASSFRQRNYGYTF
>many|TRBD2|TRBJ2-3|TRBV7-2
CASSLDAAGVSTDTQYF
>.|TRBD1|TRBJ2-1|TRBV7-9
CASSFQTGSDEQFF
>many|TRBD1|TRBJ1-1|TRBV7-8
CASSPTGDRAAEAFF
>many|.|TRBJ1-5|TRBV6-1
CASRGGGNQPQHF
>.|TRBD1|TRBJ2-5|TRBV12-3/TRBV12-4
CASRGTGSGTQYF
>many|.|TRBJ2-2|TRBV6-1
CASSGTGEVGELFF
>many|TRBD1|TRBJ1-3|TRBV19
CASRDRPSGNTIYF
>many|.|TRBJ2-6|TRBV14
CASSQRGGPSGANVLTF
>many|TRBD2|TRBJ2-1|TRBV6-2/TRBV6-3
CASSYSNGGAYNEQFF
>many|TRBD2|TRBJ2-1|TRBV6-6
CASSYSASGGWNEQFF
>many|.|TRBJ2-5|TRBV11-2
CASSTYRNQETQYF
>few|TRBD1|TRBJ1-1|TRBV4-2
CASSQERGGAGTEAFF
>many|TRBD1|TRBJ1-2|TRBV6-5
CASSYHRDSNNYGYTF
>many|.|TRBJ1-5|TRBV29-1
CSATQGGFGNQPQHF
>many|TRBD1|TRBJ1-2|TRBV10-3
CAIKKQGINYGYTF
>few|TRBD2|TRBJ2-7|TRBV12-3/TRBV12-4
CASSSSGALKGEQYF
>many|TRBD2|TRBJ2-3|TRBV6-1
CASSSTSGVQYF
>many|.|TRBJ1-5|TRBV20-1
CSARDNRAGVNQPQHF
>many|.|TRBJ2-7|TRBV28
CASSFPLKRQLYEQYF
>few|TRBD1|TRBJ2-1|TRBV7-9
CASSLDTGGHYNEQFF
>.|TRBD2|TRBJ2-1|TRBV10-1
CASSVCTSVKGWEQFF
>.|.|TRBJ2-3|TRBV12-3/TRBV12-4
CASSHRDGPYTQYF
>many|TRBD1|TRBJ2-5|TRBV9
CASSKEDRGIQETQYF
>many|.|TRBJ2-5|TRBV19
CASSSTPGPQETQYF
>.|.|TRBJ2-3|TRBV7-3
CASSPASRVTDTQYF
>many|.|TRBJ2-5|TRBV11-2
CASSSNPQAGQETQYF
>.|.|TRBJ1-3|TRBV9
CASSVAMGRAGNTTYF
>many|.|TRBJ2-1|TRBV6-1
CASSLHNNEQFF
>.|.|TRBJ1-1|TRBV4-1
CASSLGSGPTEAFF
>many|TRBD1|TRBJ2-1|TRBV5-1
CASSKDRPYNEQFF